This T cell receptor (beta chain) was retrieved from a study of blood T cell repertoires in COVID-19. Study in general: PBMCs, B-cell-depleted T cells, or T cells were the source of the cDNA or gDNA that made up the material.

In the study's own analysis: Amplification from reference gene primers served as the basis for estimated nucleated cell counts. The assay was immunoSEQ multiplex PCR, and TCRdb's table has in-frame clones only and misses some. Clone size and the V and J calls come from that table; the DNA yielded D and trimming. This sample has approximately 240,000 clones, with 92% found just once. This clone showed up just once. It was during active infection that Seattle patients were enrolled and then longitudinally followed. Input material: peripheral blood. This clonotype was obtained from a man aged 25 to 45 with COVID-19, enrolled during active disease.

The CDR3 reads CASSPTSGAREQYF. CDR3 DNA: TGTGCCAGCAGCCCGACTAGCGGGGCACGCGAGCAGTACTTC. This chain uses TRBV5-5 with TRBJ2-7, with 11 bases aligning to TRBD2. The CDR3 extends over 14 amino acids. V lost 4 bases, J lost 6 bases, and 6 bases stayed unmatched. Germline V CDR1 and CDR2: SGHKS, YYEKEE (reference sequence).